This T cell receptor beta chain came from a study of CD8 T cells in ankylosing spondylitis. Study-wide results and limits: Several highly homologous variants formed a TCR beta motif that appeared characteristic of ankylosing spondylitis blood.

TCRdb processed the 5' RACE reads anew with MiXCR; each CDR3 protein has one entry. The data contain about 320,000 distinct CDR3 sequences, under 14% of them singletons. This clonotype was seen many times. Its specificity is unknown. V was shortened by 3 bases and J by 1 base, with 18 bases between the two germline ends. CDR3 length equals 16 residues. Germline-derived CDR1 and CDR2 are DFQATT and SNEGSKA (reference sequence). The chain has TRBV20-1 and TRBJ1-1, with a weak D call TRBD1 (5 bases). The source material was blood, either unsorted or a sorted T cell fraction (not recorded which). This TCR derives from a female donor with ankylosing spondylitis or in good health (not recorded which). The CDR3 DNA is TGCAGTGCTAGGGGGTGGGGAGGGGTAAAGAACACTGAAGCTTTCTTT. Its translation is CSARGWGGVKNTEAFF.